Sequencing of this T cell receptor (beta chain) was carried out in a study of prognosis after radiotherapy for stage I lung cancer. Study as a whole: All of the enrolled patients had stage I non-small cell lung cancer, and they joined between April 2018 and 2019. The tumor diagnosis was squamous cell carcinoma for about 7 patients and adenocarcinoma for twelve.

The CDR3 runs to 11 residues. Between the trimmed V and J ends, which lost 0 bases and 4 bases, there was a span of 2 bases. Germline V gives CDR1 SGHKS, CDR2 YYEKEE (reference sequence). Starting from genomic DNA, TCR beta CDR3 was amplified through two-round multiplex PCR. The authors ran first-round PCR with primers specific to each TRBV and TRBJ gene. Using its own MiXCR run on the multiplex PCR reads, TCRdb lists one record per CDR3 protein. Of nearly 25,000 distinct CDR3 sequences in the sample, 35% to 40% were seen once. This clonotype was picked up many times. This receptor was taken from a donor aged 50 or older with non-small cell lung cancer. The chain couples TRBV5-5 to TRBJ2-7; D uncertain. This sample comprised PBMCs, obtained before or after stereotactic body radiation therapy (not recorded which). CDR3 DNA: TGTGCCAGCAGCTTGGATTACGAGCAGTACTTC. Its translation: CASSLDYEQYF.